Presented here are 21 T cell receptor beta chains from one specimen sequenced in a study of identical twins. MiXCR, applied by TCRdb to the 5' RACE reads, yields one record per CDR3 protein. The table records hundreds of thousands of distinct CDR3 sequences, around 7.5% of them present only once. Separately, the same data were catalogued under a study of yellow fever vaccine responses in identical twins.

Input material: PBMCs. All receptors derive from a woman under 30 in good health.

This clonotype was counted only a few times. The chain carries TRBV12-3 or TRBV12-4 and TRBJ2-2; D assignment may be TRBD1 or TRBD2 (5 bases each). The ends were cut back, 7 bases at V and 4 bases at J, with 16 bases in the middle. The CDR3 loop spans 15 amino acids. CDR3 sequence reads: CASIPREGFTGELFF. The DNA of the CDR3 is TGTGCCAGCATTCCCCGCGAGGGGTTCACCGGGGAGCTGTTTTTT.

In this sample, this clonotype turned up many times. The CDR3 here is CSARDQATDTQYF. The CDR3 DNA is TGCAGTGCTAGAGATCAGGCCACAGATACGCAGTATTTT. V usage is TRBV20-1 and J usage is TRBJ2-3; D not certain. V dropped 0 bases and J dropped 2 bases, with 6 bases sitting between them. The CDR3 length is 13 residues. From germline, CDR1 is DFQATT and CDR2 SNEGSKA (reference sequence).

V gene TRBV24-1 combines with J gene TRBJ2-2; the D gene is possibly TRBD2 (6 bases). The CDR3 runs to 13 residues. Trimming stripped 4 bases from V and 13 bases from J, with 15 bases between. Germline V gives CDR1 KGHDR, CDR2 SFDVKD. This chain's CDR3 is CATSDLTGVRLFF. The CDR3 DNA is TGTGCCACCAGTGACTTAACGGGGGTGAGGCTGTTTTTT.

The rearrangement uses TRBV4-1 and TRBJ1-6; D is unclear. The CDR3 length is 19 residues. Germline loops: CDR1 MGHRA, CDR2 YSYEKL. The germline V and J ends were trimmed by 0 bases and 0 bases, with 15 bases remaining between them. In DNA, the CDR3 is TGCGCCAGCAGCCAAGATCGAGAGAAGGCAGCCTCCTATAATTCACCCCTCCACTTT. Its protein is CASSQDREKAASYNSPLHF.

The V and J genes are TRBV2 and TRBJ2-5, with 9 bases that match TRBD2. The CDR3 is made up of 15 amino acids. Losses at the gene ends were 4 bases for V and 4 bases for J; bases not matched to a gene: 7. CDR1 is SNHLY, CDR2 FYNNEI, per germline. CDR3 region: CASSGVAGAGETQYF. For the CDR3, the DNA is TGTGCCAGCAGTGGGGTAGCGGGGGCGGGAGAGACCCAGTACTTC.

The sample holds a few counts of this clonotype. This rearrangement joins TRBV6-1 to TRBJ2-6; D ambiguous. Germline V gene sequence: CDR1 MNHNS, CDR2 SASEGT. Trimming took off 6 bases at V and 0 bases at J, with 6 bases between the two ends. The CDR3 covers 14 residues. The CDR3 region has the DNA TGTGCCAGCAGGCACGACTCTGGGGCCAACGTCCTGACTTTC. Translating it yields CASRHDSGANVLTF.

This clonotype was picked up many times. The CDR3 nucleotides read TGCAGTGCTAGAACTCCGGGACAGGGTACACCCCTCCACTTT. As protein: CSARTPGQGTPLHF. V gene TRBV20-1 combines with J gene TRBJ1-6; 9 positions match TRBD1. The junction had 7 bases not matched to a gene; V was cut back by 2 bases and J by 11 bases. The CDR3 totals 14 residues. Per germline, CDR1 DFQATT and CDR2 SNEGSKA (reference sequence).

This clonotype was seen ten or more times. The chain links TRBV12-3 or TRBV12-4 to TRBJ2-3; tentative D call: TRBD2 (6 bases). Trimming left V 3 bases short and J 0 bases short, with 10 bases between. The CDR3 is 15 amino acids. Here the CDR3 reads CASSFGGGSTDTQYF. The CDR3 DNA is TGTGCCAGCAGTTTCGGGGGAGGAAGCACAGATACGCAGTATTTT.

This chain's CDR3 is CASSPTPIGLAGVAKNIQYF. Written as DNA, the CDR3 is TGTGCCAGCAGCCCTACTCCAATCGGGCTAGCGGGGGTGGCCAAAAACATTCAGTACTTC. The chain links TRBV7-8 to TRBJ2-4; 10 nucleotides match TRBD2. Germline CDR1 SGHVS, CDR2 FQNEAQ. This CDR3 comprises 20 residues. V was pared by 5 bases and J by 1 base, with 17 bases of the junction left unmatched.

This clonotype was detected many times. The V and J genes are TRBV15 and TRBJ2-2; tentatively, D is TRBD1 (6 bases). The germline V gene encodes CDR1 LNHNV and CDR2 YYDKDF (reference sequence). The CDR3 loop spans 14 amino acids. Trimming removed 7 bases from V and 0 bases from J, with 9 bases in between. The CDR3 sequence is CATTRTANTGELFF. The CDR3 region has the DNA TGTGCCACCACGAGGACAGCGAACACCGGGGAGCTGTTTTTT.

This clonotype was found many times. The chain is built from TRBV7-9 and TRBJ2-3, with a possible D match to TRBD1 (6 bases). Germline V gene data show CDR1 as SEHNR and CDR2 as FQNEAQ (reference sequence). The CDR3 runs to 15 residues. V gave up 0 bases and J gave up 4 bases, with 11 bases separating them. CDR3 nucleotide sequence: TGTGCCAGCAGCTTAGCCCCAGGGGTGGCAGATACGCAGTATTTT. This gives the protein CASSLAPGVADTQYF.

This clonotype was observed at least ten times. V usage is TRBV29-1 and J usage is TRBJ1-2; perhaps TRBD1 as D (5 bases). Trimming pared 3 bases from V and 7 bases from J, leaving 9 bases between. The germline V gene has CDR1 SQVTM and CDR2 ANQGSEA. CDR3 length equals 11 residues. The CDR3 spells CSVEGRGGYTF. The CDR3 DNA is TGCAGCGTTGAGGGGCGCGGTGGCTACACCTTC.

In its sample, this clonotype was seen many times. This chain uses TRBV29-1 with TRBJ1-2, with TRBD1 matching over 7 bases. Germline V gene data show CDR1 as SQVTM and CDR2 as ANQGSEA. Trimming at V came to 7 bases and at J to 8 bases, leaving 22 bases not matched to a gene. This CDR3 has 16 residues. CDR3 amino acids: CSGEKVTGQPMGGYTF. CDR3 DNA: TGCAGCGGAGAGAAGGTAACGGGACAGCCGATGGGGGGCTACACCTTC.

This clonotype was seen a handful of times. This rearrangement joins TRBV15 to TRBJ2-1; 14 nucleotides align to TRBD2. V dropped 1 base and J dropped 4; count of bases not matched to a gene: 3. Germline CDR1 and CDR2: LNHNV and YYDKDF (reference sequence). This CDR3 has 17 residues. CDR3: CATSRVRLAGGYNEQFF. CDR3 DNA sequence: TGTGCCACCAGCAGAGTGCGACTAGCGGGAGGGTACAATGAGCAGTTCTTC.

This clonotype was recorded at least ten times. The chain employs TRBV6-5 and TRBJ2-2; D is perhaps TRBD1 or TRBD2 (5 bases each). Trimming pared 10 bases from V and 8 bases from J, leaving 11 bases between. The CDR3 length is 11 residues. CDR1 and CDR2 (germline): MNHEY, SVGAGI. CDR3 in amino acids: CATIWGGELFF. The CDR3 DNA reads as TGTGCCACTATTTGGGGGGGGGAGCTGTTTTTT.

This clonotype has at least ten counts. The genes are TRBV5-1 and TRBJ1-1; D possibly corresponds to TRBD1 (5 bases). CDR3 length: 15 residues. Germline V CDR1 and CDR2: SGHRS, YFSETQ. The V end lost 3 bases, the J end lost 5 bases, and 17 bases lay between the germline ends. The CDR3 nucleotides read TGCGCCAGCAGCTCCCTTGGGGTTGGGGGGACTGAAGCTTTCTTT. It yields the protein CASSSLGVGGTEAFF.

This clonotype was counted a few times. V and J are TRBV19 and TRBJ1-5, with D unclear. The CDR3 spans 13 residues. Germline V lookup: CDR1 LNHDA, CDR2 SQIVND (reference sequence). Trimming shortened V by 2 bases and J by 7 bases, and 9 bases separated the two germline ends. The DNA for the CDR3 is TGTGCCAGTAGTATAATTTTGGGACAGCCCCAGCATTTT. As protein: CASSIILGQPQHF.

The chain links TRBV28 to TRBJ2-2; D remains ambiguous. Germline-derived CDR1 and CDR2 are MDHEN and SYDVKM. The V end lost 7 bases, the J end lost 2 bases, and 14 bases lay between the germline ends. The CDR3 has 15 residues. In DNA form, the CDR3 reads TGTGCCAGCAAGACCCCGGCAGTAAACACCGGGGAGCTGTTTTTT. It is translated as CASKTPAVNTGELFF.

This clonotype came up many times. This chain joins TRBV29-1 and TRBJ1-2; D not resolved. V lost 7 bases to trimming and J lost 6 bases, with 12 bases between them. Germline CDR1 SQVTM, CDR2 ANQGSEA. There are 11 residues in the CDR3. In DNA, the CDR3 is TGCAGCGCCTCTTCCAACGATGGCTACACCTTC. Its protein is CSASSNDGYTF.

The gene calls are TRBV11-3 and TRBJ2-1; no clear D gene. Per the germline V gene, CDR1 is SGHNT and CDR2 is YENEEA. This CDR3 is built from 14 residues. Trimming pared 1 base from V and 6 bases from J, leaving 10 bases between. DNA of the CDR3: TGTGCCAGCAGCTTAGTGGGTGGAACCAATGAGCAGTTCTTC. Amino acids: CASSLVGGTNEQFF.

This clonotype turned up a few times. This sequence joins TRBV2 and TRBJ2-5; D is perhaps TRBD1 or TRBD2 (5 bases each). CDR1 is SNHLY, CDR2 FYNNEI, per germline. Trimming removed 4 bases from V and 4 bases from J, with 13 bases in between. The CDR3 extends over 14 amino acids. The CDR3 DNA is TGTGCCAGCAGTGCGGGGCTCAACGTAGAGACCCAGTACTTC. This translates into CASSAGLNVETQYF.